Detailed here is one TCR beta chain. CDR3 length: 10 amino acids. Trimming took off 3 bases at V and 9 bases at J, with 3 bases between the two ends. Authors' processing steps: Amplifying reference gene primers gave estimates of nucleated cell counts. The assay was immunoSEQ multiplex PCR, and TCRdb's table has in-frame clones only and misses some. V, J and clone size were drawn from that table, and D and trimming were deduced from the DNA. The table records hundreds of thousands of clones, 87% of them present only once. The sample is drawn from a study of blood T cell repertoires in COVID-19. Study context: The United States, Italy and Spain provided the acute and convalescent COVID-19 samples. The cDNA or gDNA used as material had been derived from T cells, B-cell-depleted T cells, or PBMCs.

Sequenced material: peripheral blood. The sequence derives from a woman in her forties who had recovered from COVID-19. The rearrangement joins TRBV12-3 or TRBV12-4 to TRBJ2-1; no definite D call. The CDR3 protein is CASSLSEQFF. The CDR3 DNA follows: TGTGCCAGCAGTTTGAGTGAGCAGTTCTTC.